Below, 10 T cell receptor beta chains from the same sample are listed, as sequenced in a study of T cell responses to AZD1222 COVID-19 vaccine. Clones were read by immunoSEQ multiplex PCR, and TCRdb kept only the in-frame ones, dropping some. Of fewer than 150,000 clones in the sample, approximately 88% are singletons; the top ten hold almost 6.5%. Material: peripheral blood, obtained 28 days after the second AZD1222 dose. These receptor sequences come from an adult who received the AZD1222 COVID-19 vaccine.

The V and J genes are TRBV19 and TRBJ1-5; D perhaps matches TRBD1 (6 bases). CDR3 length equals 15 residues. Trimming took 2 bases from V and 1 from J, leaving 9 bases between them. CDR1 LNHDA and CDR2 SQIVND come from the germline V gene (reference sequence). The CDR3: CASSITGASNQPQHF. CDR3 nucleotides: TGTGCCAGTAGTATAACGGGGGCGAGCAATCAGCCCCAGCATTTT. Combining the CDR3 with reference TRBV19 and TRBJ1-5 gives the whole variable domain DGGITQSPKYLFRKEGQNVTLSCEQNLNHDAMYWYRQDPGQGLRLIYYSQIVNDFQKGDIAEGYSVSREKKESFPLTVTSAQKNPTAFYLCASSITGASNQPQHFGDGTRLSIL.

The CDR3 DNA follows: TGTGCCAGCAGCGTAGGAGTAGCGGGGGACCTGGGCGAGCAGTACTTC. Protein sequence: CASSVGVAGDLGEQYF. The chain uses TRBV9 and TRBJ2-7, with 9 nucleotides matching TRBD2. The CDR3 extends over 16 amino acids. The V segment lost 0 bases and the J segment 6 bases; nucleotides outside the gene matches: 10. Per the germline V gene, CDR1 is SGDLS and CDR2 is YYNGEE.

The chain recombines TRBV5-1 with TRBJ1-2; 7 bases map to TRBD1. The length of the CDR3 is 15 residues. The trim removed 0 bases at V and 6 bases at J, leaving 8 bases unmatched. Germline V CDR1 and CDR2: SGHRS, YFSETQ. CDR3 residues: CASSLDRGKGDGYTF. CDR3 coding DNA: TGCGCCAGCAGCTTGGACAGGGGAAAGGGTGATGGCTACACCTTC.

This clone was detected only once. The chain employs TRBV19 and TRBJ1-2; D remains unclear. This CDR3 is built from 16 residues. V shed 5 bases and J shed 5 bases, with 21 bases lying between them. Germline values: CDR1 LNHDA, CDR2 SQIVND (reference sequence). CDR3 region: CASSFGDPVKEYGYTF. The CDR3, as DNA: TGTGCCAGTAGTTTTGGAGATCCTGTGAAAGAGTATGGCTACACCTTC.

This chain joins TRBV9 and TRBJ1-2, with a possible D match to TRBD1 (5 bases). The germline V and J ends were trimmed by 0 bases and 2 bases, with 20 bases remaining between them. In germline, CDR1 is SGDLS, CDR2 YYNGEE. The CDR3 is made up of 18 amino acids. The CDR3 reads CASSVGLVGGTGNYGYTF. The CDR3, as DNA: TGTGCCAGCAGCGTAGGCCTGGTTGGGGGGACGGGGAACTATGGCTACACCTTC.

This rearrangement joins TRBV7-2 to TRBJ2-2; TRBD2 matches 9 bases. Germline values: CDR1 SGHTA, CDR2 FQGNSA. Trimming removed 4 bases from V and 2 bases from J; junction bases left unmatched: 8. This CDR3 spans 17 amino acids. The CDR3 region is CASSSRLAGLNTGELFF. The CDR3 region has the DNA TGTGCCAGCAGCTCCCGTCTAGCGGGGTTAAACACCGGGGAGCTGTTTTTT.

The rearrangement uses TRBV19 and TRBJ1-3; D remains ambiguous. Trimming took off 1 base at V and 2 bases at J, with 12 bases between the two ends. CDR1 and CDR2 (germline): LNHDA, SQIVND (reference sequence). The CDR3 spans 16 residues. This CDR3 reads CASSIGNLGTGNTIYF. CDR3 nucleotides: TGTGCCAGTAGTATAGGAAACTTGGGGACTGGAAACACCATATATTTT.

V and J are TRBV6-2 or TRBV6-3 and TRBJ1-5; D remains unclear. From germline, CDR1 is MNHEY and CDR2 SVGEGT. The CDR3 extends over 13 amino acids. V shed 3 bases and J shed 4 bases, with 7 bases lying between them. The CDR3 protein is CASSYPHNQPQHF. The CDR3 bases are TGTGCCAGCAGTTATCCTCATAATCAGCCCCAGCATTTT.

The chain has TRBV9 and TRBJ2-5, with a weak D call TRBD2 (7 bases). CDR1 SGDLS and CDR2 YYNGEE come from the germline V gene. The CDR3 contains 14 residues. V was pared by 3 bases and J by 5 bases, with 14 bases between. The CDR3 loop reads CASSAPGGDETQYF. The CDR3 DNA reads as TGTGCCAGCAGCGCCCCGGGGGGCGATGAGACCCAGTACTTC.

The V call is TRBV11-1, the J call TRBJ2-3; TRBD2 agrees at 8 bases. With 3 bases clipped from V and 3 bases from J, the junction kept 5 bases outside the gene matches. CDR3 length: 15 residues. CDR1 and CDR2 (germline): SGHAT, FQDESV (reference sequence). This CDR3 is CASSLAGLATDTQYF. The CDR3 coding sequence is TGTGCCAGCAGCTTGGCTGGACTAGCAACAGATACGCAGTATTTT.